Below are 28 T cell receptor beta chains sequenced from a single sample in a study of T-cell memory formation after mild COVID-19. Each CDR3 protein gets one entry after TCRdb re-called the 5' RACE reads with MiXCR. The sample has about 340,000 distinct CDR3 sequences; around 13% are singletons. Specimen: PBMCs or a T cell subset sorted from them (not recorded which). Receptor source: a young man who had mild COVID-19 (a few samples of this study predate the infection). Cell type and time point are not known.

This clonotype was recorded a few times. J is TRBJ1-1 and V is TRBV19; tentatively, D is TRBD1 (6 bases). Germline CDR1 LNHDA, CDR2 SQIVND (reference sequence). Trimming removed 5 bases from V and 7 bases from J, with 11 bases in between. This CDR3 spans 12 amino acids. The CDR3 region is CASSSRQDEAFF. The CDR3 nucleotides are TGTGCCAGTAGTTCCAGACAGGATGAAGCTTTCTTT.

The V call is TRBV19, the J call TRBJ2-1, with 13 bases lining up with TRBD2. The CDR3 sequence is 15 residues long. Germline V gene sequence: CDR1 LNHDA, CDR2 SQIVND (reference sequence). The V segment lost 7 bases and the J segment 5 bases; nucleotides outside the gene matches: 5. CDR3 in DNA: TGTGCCAGTAAGAGGACTAGCGGGGGTAACAATGAGCAGTTCTTC. This sequence encodes CASKRTSGGNNEQFF.

This chain connects TRBV20-1 to TRBJ1-1, with 10 bases fitting TRBD1. Trimming at V came to 1 base and at J to 2 bases, leaving 7 bases not matched to a gene. This CDR3 has 16 amino acids. The germline V gene encodes CDR1 DFQATT and CDR2 SNEGSKA (reference sequence). The CDR3 here is CSARATTGGRNTEAFF. The CDR3 bases are TGCAGTGCTAGAGCCACGACAGGGGGCAGAAACACTGAAGCTTTCTTT.

This clonotype has just a few counts. This chain uses TRBV5-6 with TRBJ2-7, with D possibly TRBD2 on 5 matching bases. From germline, CDR1 is SGHDT and CDR2 YYEEEE. This CDR3 comprises 12 residues. V lost 1 base and J 7 bases, leaving 9 bases between the germline ends. CDR3 DNA sequence: TGTGCCAGCAGCTTGTATCCGGGGGAGCAGTACGTC. Translation gives CASSLYPGEQYV.

The J gene is TRBJ2-7, the V gene TRBV7-8; 7 bases align to TRBD2. This CDR3 comprises 14 residues. CDR1 SGHVS and CDR2 FQNEAQ come from the germline V gene. V lost 6 bases to trimming and J lost 11 bases; unmatched junction nucleotides: 16. The CDR3 loop is CASSPPGTTVSKYV. Here the CDR3 DNA reads TGTGCCAGCAGTCCCCCCGGGACTACCGTGTCTAAGTACGTC.

The chain couples TRBV2 to TRBJ1-2; 10 bases agree with TRBD1. This CDR3 region has 14 residues. V trimming: 4 bases; J trimming: 4 bases; junction bases outside the gene matches: 3. The germline V gene has CDR1 SNHLY and CDR2 FYNNEI. CDR3 sequence (DNA): TGTGCCAGCAGTGCGACAGGGGGCTTCTATGGCTACACCTTC. This translates into CASSATGGFYGYTF. The full variable domain, its missing parts supplied by reference TRBV2 and TRBJ1-2, is EPEVTQTPSHQVTQMGQEVILRCVPISNHLYFYWYRQILGQKVEFLVSFYNNEISEKSEIFDDQFSVERPDGSNFTLKIRSTKLEDSAMYFCASSATGGFYGYTFGSGTRLTVV.

This chain joins TRBV30 and TRBJ2-2; no reliable D call. V lost 2 bases and J 7 bases, leaving 14 bases between the germline ends. Germline CDR1 is GTSNPN and CDR2 is SVGIG (reference sequence). The CDR3 covers 14 residues. CDR3 in amino acids: CAWSPSNLGGELFF. CDR3 sequence (DNA): TGTGCCTGGAGTCCCTCGAATTTAGGCGGGGAGCTGTTTTTT.

This clonotype was counted many times. V and J are TRBV7-9 and TRBJ1-1, with a tentative D call TRBD1 (6 bases). V was clipped by 1 base and J by 10 bases, with 10 bases between them. Per the germline V gene, CDR1 is SEHNR and CDR2 is FQNEAQ (reference sequence). The CDR3 spans 12 residues. The DNA for the CDR3 is TGTGCCAGCAGCTTAGGCGGGGGGCCAGCTTTCTTT. Amino acid sequence: CASSLGGGPAFF.

This clonotype was found a few times. The V and J genes are TRBV6-5 and TRBJ2-1; D call uncertain. The CDR3 is 16 residues long. Between the trimmed V and J ends, which lost 5 bases and 5 bases, there was a span of 19 bases. CDR1 and CDR2 (germline): MNHEY, SVGAGI. DNA for the CDR3: TGTGCCAGCAGTGAGGCGGTAGGCAGGAGAAACAATGAGCAGTTCTTC. This gives the protein CASSEAVGRRNNEQFF.

This clonotype was observed a handful of times. J is TRBJ2-5 and V is TRBV30; TRBD1 matches 7 bases. The CDR3 is 12 residues long. The germline V gene has CDR1 GTSNPN and CDR2 SVGIG (reference sequence). Trimming at V came to 2 bases and at J to 5 bases, leaving 2 bases not matched to a gene. In DNA, the CDR3 is TGTGCCTGGAGTCTAGGGGGCGAGACCCAGTACTTC. Encoded protein: CAWSLGGETQYF.

This sequence joins TRBV20-1 and TRBJ2-3, with 8 bases identical to TRBD1. Germline trimming cut 1 base from V and 4 bases from J; bases unmatched to any gene: 1. Germline assignment: CDR1 DFQATT and CDR2 SNEGSKA (reference sequence). The CDR3 is made up of 13 amino acids. The CDR3 DNA sequence: TGCAGTGCTAGAGGGACAGGGCCAGATACGCAGTATTTT. Protein: CSARGTGPDTQYF.

This clonotype was observed at least ten times. CDR3: CASSLPQGYEQYF. Written as DNA, the CDR3 is TGTGCCAGCAGCTTACCGCAGGGATACGAGCAGTACTTC. This chain joins TRBV11-1 and TRBJ2-7, with a tentative D call TRBD1 (5 bases). CDR3 length: 13 residues. The germline V gene encodes CDR1 SGHAT and CDR2 FQDESV (reference sequence). The V end was cut by 2 bases, the J end by 4 bases, with 9 bases between.

CDR3 sequence: CATSDPQTHGYTF. The CDR3 DNA sequence: TGTGCCACCAGTGATCCCCAGACCCATGGCTACACCTTC. The rearrangement uses TRBV24-1 and TRBJ1-2, with unresolved D. The V and J ends lost 3 bases and 6 bases respectively, with 10 bases between them. CDR3 size: 13 residues. CDR1 is KGHDR, CDR2 SFDVKD, per germline.

The chain carries TRBV7-9 and TRBJ2-2; tentative D call: TRBD2 (6 bases). V was trimmed by 8 bases and J by 1 base, leaving 14 bases between them. The germline V gene encodes CDR1 SEHNR and CDR2 FQNEAQ (reference sequence). CDR3 size: 15 residues. CDR3 nucleotide sequence: TGTGCCAGCCTCGCTCGGCGGGAGAACACCGGGGAGCTGTTTTTT. It is translated as CASLARRENTGELFF.

This clonotype was counted a few times. CDR3 sequence reads: CASSQGASGADEQYF. The CDR3 DNA reads as TGTGCCAGCAGCCAAGGCGCTAGCGGGGCTGATGAGCAGTACTTC. J is TRBJ2-7 and V is TRBV3-1; 9 nucleotides agree with TRBD2. J lost 7 bases, V lost 1 base, and 8 bases had no gene match. Germline CDR1 reads LGHDT; CDR2 reads YNNKEL (reference sequence). There are 15 residues in the CDR3.

The chain has TRBV7-2 and TRBJ2-5; 7 bases match TRBD1. Trimming took 6 bases from V and 3 from J; bases not matched to a gene: 7. Germline V gene sequence: CDR1 SGHTA, CDR2 FQGNSA. The CDR3 is made up of 14 amino acids. The CDR3: CASRDGTAKETQYF. The CDR3 bases are TGTGCCAGCAGGGACGGGACAGCTAAAGAGACCCAGTACTTC.

This clonotype was seen only a few times. The genes are TRBV7-9 and TRBJ2-1; 8 bases agree with TRBD2. This CDR3 has 14 amino acids. Germline V gene lookup returns CDR1 SEHNR and CDR2 FQNEAQ (reference sequence). V shed 1 base, J shed 8 bases, and the junction held 4 bases outside the gene matches. The CDR3 DNA reads TGTGCCAGCAGCTTAGTGGGGACTAGTTATGAGCAGTTCTTC. Its translation is CASSLVGTSYEQFF.

This chain uses TRBV25-1 with TRBJ1-2; perhaps TRBD1 as D (6 bases). Germline CDR1 and CDR2: MGHDK and SYGVNS. Trimming took off 0 bases at V and 8 bases at J, with 10 bases between the two ends. This CDR3 comprises 13 residues. The CDR3 region is CASSEYQGGGYTF. The DNA for the CDR3 is TGTGCCAGCAGTGAATATCAAGGGGGAGGCTACACCTTC.

This chain links TRBV5-1 with TRBJ2-5, with D unclear. Germline V gives CDR1 SGHRS, CDR2 YFSETQ. The CDR3 has 17 residues. The ends were cut back, 1 base at V and 2 bases at J, with 18 bases in the middle. The CDR3 loop reads CASSLMGTENQQETQYF. In DNA, the CDR3 is TGCGCCAGCAGCTTGATGGGCACAGAAAACCAACAAGAGACCCAGTACTTC.

This clonotype came up a few times. V and J are TRBV12-3 or TRBV12-4 and TRBJ2-2, with D hard to call. V lost 6 bases, J lost 1 base, and 3 bases lay in between. This CDR3 has 12 residues. The CDR3 sequence: CASRENTGELFF. CDR3 DNA: TGTGCCAGCAGGGAGAACACCGGGGAGCTGTTTTTT.

This clonotype was detected only a few times. The chain uses TRBV12-3 or TRBV12-4 and TRBJ2-5; TRBD1 might be the D (6 bases). The V and J ends lost 11 bases and 0 bases respectively, with 10 bases between them. CDR3 length: 12 amino acids. The CDR3: CACKGDQETQYF. CDR3 coding DNA: TGTGCCTGCAAGGGGGACCAAGAGACCCAGTACTTC.

In nucleotides, the CDR3 is TGCGCCAGCAGCTTGGGCAGATCGGGGGATGGTGGCTACACCTTC. Translation gives CASSLGRSGDGGYTF. The rearrangement links TRBV5-1 to TRBJ1-2, with D perhaps TRBD1 (5 bases). This CDR3 is built from 15 residues. Germline V gene lookup returns CDR1 SGHRS and CDR2 YFSETQ. Trimming pared 0 bases from V and 7 bases from J, leaving 16 bases between.

This clonotype appeared once. CDR3 nucleotide sequence: TGTGCCAGCAGCCGACCCACCGGGACAGGGGACTCCGCGGGCGCCGACACTGAAGCTTTCTTT. Translation gives CASSRPTGTGDSAGADTEAFF. The chain has TRBV7-9 and TRBJ1-1; 10 bases align to TRBD1. Trimming at V came to 5 bases and at J to 3 bases, leaving 24 bases not matched to a gene. The CDR3 loop spans 21 amino acids. Germline lookup yields CDR1 SEHNR and CDR2 FQNEAQ (reference sequence). Supplemented by reference TRBV7-9 and TRBJ1-1, the full variable domain reads DTGVSQNPRHKITKRGQNVTFRCDPISEHNRLYWYRQTLGQGPEFLTYFQNEAQLEKSRLLSDRFSAERPKGSFSTLEIQRTEQGDSAMYLCASSRPTGTGDSAGADTEAFFGQGTRLTVV.

This clonotype was recorded at least ten times. This rearrangement joins TRBV5-6 to TRBJ2-5; tentative D call: TRBD1 (6 bases). The CDR3 loop spans 16 amino acids. V lost 2 bases to trimming and J lost 1 base, with 15 bases between them. Germline-derived CDR1 and CDR2 are SGHDT and YYEEEE. The CDR3 DNA reads as TGTGCCAGCAGCTTTTGGGGGCCGAACTTCCAAGAGACCCAGTACTTC. Protein sequence: CASSFWGPNFQETQYF.

The rearrangement joins TRBV9 to TRBJ1-5; TRBD1 aligns across 7 bases. The CDR3 is 14 amino acids. V trimming: 4 bases; J trimming: 4 bases; junction bases outside the gene matches: 5. Germline CDR1 and CDR2: SGDLS and YYNGEE. The CDR3 loop is CASSTWDRNQPQHF. In DNA, the CDR3 is TGTGCCAGCAGCACTTGGGACAGAAATCAGCCCCAGCATTTT. Drawing the rest from reference TRBV9 and TRBJ1-5, the complete variable domain is DSGVTQTPKHLITATGQRVTLRCSPRSGDLSVYWYQQSLDQGLQFLIQYYNGEERAKGNILERFSAQQFPDLHSELNLSSLELGDSALYFCASSTWDRNQPQHFGDGTRLSIL.

Only a few counts were recorded for this clonotype. The rearrangement links TRBV4-3 to TRBJ2-1; 11 bases fit TRBD2. Losses at the gene ends were 6 bases for V and 8 bases for J; bases not matched to a gene: 9. CDR3 length equals 15 residues. From germline, CDR1 is LGHNA and CDR2 YSLEER. CDR3 sequence (DNA): TGCGCCAGCAGTCCGGGACTAGCGGAGGGCGATGAGCAGTTCTTC. Translated, it gives CASSPGLAEGDEQFF.

The chain is built from TRBV27 and TRBJ2-3; possible D gene TRBD2, 6 bases. Germline CDR1 is MNHEY and CDR2 is SMNVEV (reference sequence). CDR3 size: 14 residues. V dropped 4 bases and J dropped 7 bases, with 15 bases sitting between them. The CDR3 DNA follows: TGTGCCAGCAGTTCCGTGGGGGGTGTGAATACGCAGTATTTT. Translation: CASSSVGGVNTQYF.

This clonotype occurred a few times. The V gene is TRBV12-3 or TRBV12-4, the J gene TRBJ2-2; 8 nucleotides align to TRBD1. J gave up 7 bases and V 6 bases, and 7 bases lay outside the gene matches. CDR3 length: 14 residues. The CDR3, as DNA: TGTGCCAGCAGGACCGGGACAGGAGGCGGGGAGCTGTTTTTT. It translates to CASRTGTGGGELFF.